The next 16 T cell receptor beta chains were all read from a single sample in a study of cytomegalovirus exposure and HLA in healthy donors. PCR amplification relied on 60 Vbeta primers (plus 13 Jbeta primers). Some clones are missing from TCRdb's copy, which holds only in-frame ones; the method was immunoSEQ multiplex PCR. The data show 82,000 or so clones, about 9.5% seen once. Sequencing was performed on PBMCs. The receptors come from a man aged 60 to 75 in good health and CMV-seropositive.

This clone has only a few counts. This chain uses TRBV5-1 with TRBJ2-3; D possibly corresponds to TRBD2 (5 bases). In germline, CDR1 is SGHRS, CDR2 YFSETQ. Trimming took 4 bases from V and 4 from J, leaving 16 bases between them. The length of the CDR3 is 15 residues. The CDR3 here is CASSTPTSIADTQYF. Here the CDR3 DNA reads TGCGCCAGCAGCACCCCTACTAGTATCGCAGATACGCAGTATTTT.

This clone was observed a few times. This chain joins TRBV28 and TRBJ2-7; 10 nucleotides match TRBD1. CDR3 length: 14 amino acids. Per germline, CDR1 MDHEN and CDR2 SYDVKM. J gave up 4 bases and V 7 bases, and 7 bases lay outside the gene matches. CDR3 sequence (DNA): TGTGCCAGCACCTGGACAGGGGGTCGGTACGAGCAGTACTTC. It encodes CASTWTGGRYEQYF.

This clone was counted only a few times. The chain has TRBV7-2 and TRBJ2-3, with 8 bases matching TRBD2. This CDR3 is 16 amino acids long. V trimming: 3 bases; J trimming: 9 bases; junction bases outside the gene matches: 14. Germline V gene data show CDR1 as SGHTA and CDR2 as FQGNSA. CDR3 DNA sequence: TGTGCCAGCAGCTTCGCCGGGGAGCGGGGGACACACACGCAGTATTTT. The encoded protein is CASSFAGERGTHTQYF. Using reference TRBV7-2 and TRBJ2-3 for the parts outside the CDR3, the full variable domain is GAGVSQSPSNKVTEKGKDVELRCDPISGHTALYWYRQSLGQGLEFLIYFQGNSAPDKSGLPSDRFSAERTGGSVSTLTIQRTQQEDSAVYLCASSFAGERGTHTQYFGPGTRLTVL.

The genes are TRBV19 and TRBJ1-2; D remains unclear. Trimming stripped 4 bases from V and 4 bases from J, with 13 bases between. Germline lookup yields CDR1 LNHDA and CDR2 SQIVND (reference sequence). This CDR3 region has 14 residues. The CDR3 sequence: CASSRPGALYGYTF. As DNA, the CDR3 is TGTGCCAGTAGTAGGCCCGGAGCCCTCTATGGCTACACCTTC.

The chain recombines TRBV29-1 with TRBJ1-2, with TRBD1 matching 7 bases. Looked up from germline, CDR1 is SQVTM and CDR2 is ANQGSEA. The CDR3 is 12 residues long. V lost 7 bases, J lost 3 bases, and 5 bases stayed unmatched. The CDR3 coding sequence is TGCAGCGCCCTCGGGACAGACTATGGCTACACCTTC. It specifies CSALGTDYGYTF.

This clone was seen more than once but under ten times. This chain uses TRBV7-8 with TRBJ1-2; 10 nucleotides match TRBD1. The V gene's germline CDR1 is SGHVS and CDR2 FQNEAQ. The length of the CDR3 is 15 residues. V dropped 4 bases and J dropped 6; count of bases not matched to a gene: 8. The CDR3 nucleotides read TGTGCCAGCAGCTCTCGGACAGGGGGATTCGATGGCTACACCTTC. Amino acids: CASSSRTGGFDGYTF.

J is TRBJ1-6 and V is TRBV27; no firm D call. V lost 0 bases and J 8 bases, leaving 11 bases between the germline ends. The CDR3 contains 15 residues. Germline V gene lookup returns CDR1 MNHEY and CDR2 SMNVEV (reference sequence). CDR3: CASSLSVTIHSPLHF. CDR3 coding DNA: TGTGCCAGCAGTTTATCGGTGACAATCCATTCACCCCTCCACTTT.

This clone was picked up a small number of times. This chain links TRBV10-1 with TRBJ2-4; TRBD2 matches at 9 bases. The V segment lost 1 base and the J segment 1 base; nucleotides outside the gene matches: 11. The CDR3 is 19 residues long. The germline V gene encodes CDR1 WNHNN and CDR2 SYGVQD (reference sequence). The CDR3 is CASSEWPSGDRPAKNIQYF. The CDR3 coding sequence is TGCGCCAGCAGTGAGTGGCCTAGCGGGGATCGGCCGGCCAAAAACATTCAGTACTTC.

There are a few counts of this clone. The chain joins TRBV27 to TRBJ2-7; D is perhaps TRBD2 (5 bases). Between the trimmed V and J ends, which lost 4 bases and 3 bases, there was a span of 10 bases. This CDR3 has 13 residues. In germline, CDR1 is MNHEY, CDR2 SMNVEV (reference sequence). The CDR3 loop is CASSWTQNYEQYF. CDR3 nucleotides: TGTGCCAGCAGTTGGACTCAAAACTACGAGCAGTACTTC.

This clone was seen only a few times. This rearrangement joins TRBV28 to TRBJ2-3; D is perhaps TRBD1 (5 bases). Trimming took 6 bases from V and 2 from J, leaving 12 bases between them. The CDR3 runs to 14 residues. CDR1 is MDHEN and CDR2 is SYDVKM in the germline V gene. DNA for the CDR3: TGTGCCAGCAGCCTTCCGACAGACACAGATACGCAGTATTTT. It yields the protein CASSLPTDTDTQYF. The variable domain in full, completed from reference TRBV28 and TRBJ2-3, reads DVKVTQSSRYLVKRTGEKVFLECVQDMDHENMFWYRQDPGLGLRLIYFSYDVKMKEKGDIPEGYSVSREKKERFSLILESASTNQTSMYLCASSLPTDTDTQYFGPGTRLTVL.

The chain combines TRBV27 with TRBJ2-5; 13 bases are a match to TRBD2. The CDR3 is made up of 17 amino acids. Germline V gives CDR1 MNHEY, CDR2 SMNVEV (reference sequence). V dropped 5 bases and J dropped 5; count of bases not matched to a gene: 11. DNA for the CDR3: TGTGCCAGCAGTCCGTCGACTAGCGGGGGGCCGTGGGAGACCCAGTACTTC. Encoded protein: CASSPSTSGGPWETQYF.

The chain employs TRBV19 and TRBJ2-3, with D possibly matching TRBD2 (7 bases). The CDR3 spans 13 residues. Trimming took 4 bases from V and 4 from J, leaving 9 bases between them. Germline V CDR1 and CDR2: LNHDA, SQIVND (reference sequence). The CDR3 sequence is CASSRGGSDTQYF. CDR3 sequence (DNA): TGTGCCAGTAGTAGGGGGGGCTCAGATACGCAGTATTTT.

As concerns this clone: Mismatch with germline at one junction end may stem from a read error. The rearrangement uses TRBV18 and TRBJ2-5; 8 nucleotides agree with TRBD1. The CDR3 extends over 17 amino acids. Germline CDR1 and CDR2: KGHSH and LQKENI. The CDR3 region is CASSPRPGQEEREPQYF. CDR3 sequence (DNA): TGTGCCAGCTCACCACGGCCGGGACAGGAAGAAAGAGAGCCCCAGTACTTC.

The chain has TRBV5-1 and TRBJ2-7; D is ambiguous. Trimming shortened V by 3 bases and J by 3 bases, and 7 bases separated the two germline ends. There are 12 residues in the CDR3. CDR1 is SGHRS and CDR2 is YFSETQ in the germline V gene. This CDR3 reads CASSSAGYEQYF. The CDR3 DNA follows: TGCGCCAGCAGCTCCGCAGGCTACGAGCAGTACTTC.

The gene calls are TRBV28 and TRBJ1-1; 10 bases align to TRBD1. The CDR3 is 17 residues long. Germline CDR1 is MDHEN and CDR2 is SYDVKM. J lost 1 base, V lost 2 bases, and 7 bases had no gene match. In nucleotides, the CDR3 is TGTGCCAGCAGTTTAGGGACAGGGGTCATTGGGAACACTGAAGCTTTCTTT. It yields the protein CASSLGTGVIGNTEAFF. Supplemented by reference TRBV28 and TRBJ1-1, the full variable domain reads DVKVTQSSRYLVKRTGEKVFLECVQDMDHENMFWYRQDPGLGLRLIYFSYDVKMKEKGDIPEGYSVSREKKERFSLILESASTNQTSMYLCASSLGTGVIGNTEAFFGQGTRLTVV.

CDR3 amino acids: CAWSGGTGNYNEQFF. DNA for the CDR3: TGTGCCTGGAGTGGAGGGACAGGGAACTACAATGAGCAGTTCTTC. J is TRBJ2-1 and V is TRBV30, with 9 bases lining up with TRBD1. The CDR3 contains 15 residues. With 1 base clipped from V and 3 bases from J, the junction kept 4 bases outside the gene matches. The germline CDR1 and CDR2 sequences are GTSNPN and SVGIG (reference sequence). Supplemented by reference TRBV30 and TRBJ2-1, the full variable domain reads SQTIHQWPATLVQPVGSPLSLECTVEGTSNPNLYWYRQAAGRGLQLLFYSVGIGQISSEVPQNLSASRPQDRQFILSSKKLLLSDSGFYLCAWSGGTGNYNEQFFGPGTRLTVL.